Presented here are 8 T cell receptor beta chains from one specimen sequenced in a study of T cell responses to AZD1222 COVID-19 vaccine (TCRdb year 2021). The receptor library was made with the immunoSEQ multiplex PCR assay. This immuneACCESS table, as held by TCRdb, lists in-frame sequences with V and J called but not all clones. Of the missing ones, under half trace to an unresolved V gene in checked studies; the others have no known cause. The sample records about 100,000 clones, around 89% of which are singletons. About 2% of the sample lies in the top ten. The sample's time point label is to be understood as: baseline before first vaccination. The sample consisted of peripheral blood, taken on day 0 of AZD1222 vaccination. Receptor source: an adult in good health.

The CDR3 coding sequence is TGTGCCAGCGCTCCCGGACTAGCGGGAACCTACGAGCAGTACTTC. Translating gives CASAPGLAGTYEQYF. The gene calls are TRBV27 and TRBJ2-7; 12 positions agree with TRBD2. Unmatched junction bases numbered 7, after V lost 8 bases and J lost 2 bases. The CDR3 length is 15 residues. The germline V gene encodes CDR1 MNHEY and CDR2 SMNVEV (reference sequence).

The chain has TRBV28 and TRBJ1-1, with 10 bases fitting TRBD1. J lost 0 bases, V lost 6 bases, and 4 bases had no gene match. Germline V gene lookup returns CDR1 MDHEN and CDR2 SYDVKM. The CDR3 runs 15 residues. The chain's CDR3 is CASSPGQGMNTEAFF. The CDR3 DNA reads as TGTGCCAGCAGCCCGGGACAGGGGATGAACACTGAAGCTTTCTTT.

The rearrangement uses TRBV29-1 and TRBJ1-2; D not certain. The CDR3 sequence is 11 residues long. Germline loops: CDR1 SQVTM, CDR2 ANQGSEA. The V end was cut by 6 bases, the J end by 1 base, with 6 bases between. CDR3 protein: CSVIVNYGYTF. CDR3 nucleotide sequence: TGCAGCGTCATTGTTAACTATGGCTACACCTTC.

V and J are TRBV6-5 and TRBJ1-2; 7 bases are shared with TRBD1. With 6 bases clipped from V and 0 bases from J, the junction kept 7 bases outside the gene matches. Germline V gives CDR1 MNHEY, CDR2 SVGAGI. The CDR3 has 15 amino acids. CDR3 bases: TGTGCCAGCAGCCAAACAGGGGTCGCTAACTATGGCTACACCTTC. Residues: CASSQTGVANYGYTF.

CDR3 sequence reads: CASSRPQETQYF. In DNA, the CDR3 is TGTGCCAGCTCACGCCCACAAGAGACCCAGTACTTC. V and J are TRBV18 and TRBJ2-5; D unclear. V was clipped by 4 bases and J by 2 bases, with 5 bases between them. The CDR3 covers 12 residues. Germline CDR1 and CDR2: KGHSH and LQKENI.

This clone has only one observation. The chain has TRBV28 and TRBJ2-6; 7 bases map to TRBD1. CDR3 length equals 21 residues. The V and J ends lost 7 bases and 2 bases, in that order; junction bases with no gene match: 23. Germline lookup yields CDR1 MDHEN and CDR2 SYDVKM. CDR3 protein: CASTPFIGQASFATGANVLTF. DNA of the CDR3: TGTGCCAGCACCCCTTTCATCGGACAGGCTTCTTTCGCTACTGGGGCCAACGTCCTGACTTTC.

J is TRBJ2-7 and V is TRBV9; D unclear. Germline CDR1 and CDR2: SGDLS and YYNGEE. Trimming removed 0 bases from V and 4 bases from J, with 11 bases in between. There are 14 residues in the CDR3. CDR3 in amino acids: CASSVDWLEYEQYF. CDR3 in DNA: TGTGCCAGCAGCGTAGACTGGCTGGAATACGAGCAGTACTTC. Combining the CDR3 with reference TRBV9 and TRBJ2-7 gives the whole variable domain DSGVTQTPKHLITATGQRVTLRCSPRSGDLSVYWYQQSLDQGLQFLIQYYNGEERAKGNILERFSAQQFPDLHSELNLSSLELGDSALYFCASSVDWLEYEQYFGPGTRLTVT.

This clone was counted only a few times. The V and J genes are TRBV5-8 and TRBJ1-4; D is perhaps TRBD1 (6 bases). Trimming took 0 bases from V and 0 from J, leaving 12 bases between them. The CDR3 is made up of 17 amino acids. CDR1 SGHTS and CDR2 YDEGEE come from the germline V gene. The CDR3 here is CASSLGQGIATNEKLFF. CDR3 DNA: TGTGCCAGCAGCTTGGGTCAGGGGATCGCAACTAATGAAAAACTGTTTTTT.